The 32 T cell receptor beta chains below come from one sample, sequenced in a study of regulatory T cells in long-lasting Graves disease. The time point here: newly diagnosed GD, antithyroid drugs for less than 3 months. Scientists built the TCR library using RNA that was extracted from PBMCs. Relying on iRepertoire HTBI primers and Arm-PCR of CDR3 regions, the team built TCR beta libraries. TCRdb re-analysed the multiplex PCR reads in MiXCR, keeping a single row per CDR3 protein. The sample lists 450,000 to 500,000 distinct CDR3 sequences; about 17% were seen once. These same data were also listed under a study on T cells in Graves' hyperthyroidism and ophthalmopathy.

The sample here was peripheral blood mononuclear cells (PBMCs), taken at new diagnosis, from a patient treated with antithyroid drugs. Every receptor here comes from a man aged 35 to 55 with Graves disease.

V usage is TRBV24-1 and J usage is TRBJ2-7; no clear D. The CDR3 runs to 12 residues. The V gene lost 2 bases and the J gene lost 10 bases, with 11 bases spanning the gap. Per the germline V gene, CDR1 is KGHDR and CDR2 is SFDVKD. CDR3 bases: TGTGCCACCAGTGATTCAGGACGTCTCCAGTACTTC. It encodes CATSDSGRLQYF.

This clonotype was seen many times. This chain joins TRBV3-1 and TRBJ2-3; 8 nucleotides line up with TRBD2. This CDR3 contains 17 residues. V lost 5 bases, J lost 2 bases, and 12 bases stayed unmatched. Germline CDR1 is LGHDT and CDR2 is YNNKEL (reference sequence). The CDR3 DNA sequence: TGTGCCAGCAGCGGAGATGGGGAGCGGGAGTTCACAGATACGCAGTATTTT. This gives the protein CASSGDGEREFTDTQYF.

This clonotype was counted many times. The rearrangement links TRBV6-1 to TRBJ1-2; D gene ambiguous. This CDR3 comprises 11 residues. V lost 3 bases, J lost 10 bases, and 9 bases lay in between. Germline CDR1 and CDR2: MNHNS and SASEGT. The CDR3 loop reads CASSDWWDYTF. The CDR3, as DNA: TGTGCCAGCAGTGATTGGTGGGACTACACCTTC.

The V call is TRBV4-1, the J call TRBJ1-3; TRBD1 matches 8 bases. The CDR3 is 17 amino acids. Germline CDR1 MGHRA, CDR2 YSYEKL. V trimming: 3 bases; J trimming: 5 bases; junction bases outside the gene matches: 12. CDR3 coding DNA: TGCGCCAGCAGCCAGTCGACGCAGGGGGCGCTTAGAAACACCATATATTTT. This encodes CASSQSTQGALRNTIYF.

J is TRBJ1-1 and V is TRBV13, with 9 bases lining up with TRBD1. This CDR3 comprises 15 residues. Looked up from germline, CDR1 is PRHDT and CDR2 is FYEKMQ (reference sequence). The V segment lost 5 bases and the J segment 5 bases; nucleotides outside the gene matches: 9. The CDR3 reads CASSGRGTGWTEAFF. CDR3 nucleotide sequence: TGTGCCAGCAGCGGCAGAGGGACAGGGTGGACTGAAGCTTTCTTT.

This clonotype was counted ten times or more. This CDR3 is CSALGLVHYNEQFF. CDR3 DNA: TGCAGCGCCCTGGGACTAGTGCACTACAATGAGCAGTTCTTC. The chain combines TRBV29-1 with TRBJ2-1, with TRBD2 matching over 8 bases. Germline lookup yields CDR1 SQVTM and CDR2 ANQGSEA. CDR3 length equals 14 residues. Trimming took 7 bases from V and 3 from J; bases not matched to a gene: 8.

This clonotype was picked up a small number of times. The chain uses TRBV12-3 or TRBV12-4 and TRBJ2-1; 9 positions agree with TRBD1. This CDR3 spans 14 amino acids. J was trimmed by 7 bases and V by 6 bases; bases with no gene match: 7. The CDR3 DNA reads as TGTGCCAGCAGGCCACAGGGGGCTAGGAATGAGCAGTTCTTC. Protein: CASRPQGARNEQFF.

This clonotype was detected ten times or more. The rearrangement uses TRBV7-2 and TRBJ2-1, with a tentative D call TRBD2 (6 bases). Germline loops: CDR1 SGHTA, CDR2 FQGNSA. This CDR3 spans 16 amino acids. V was trimmed by 4 bases and J by 4 bases, leaving 17 bases between them. The CDR3 coding sequence is TGTGCCAGCAGCTCACCCCTAGCGAGAACATACAATGAGCAGTTCTTC. This translates into CASSSPLARTYNEQFF.

This clonotype was observed at least ten times. This chain connects TRBV9 to TRBJ2-1; D may be TRBD1 (6 bases). The J call is doubtful: the DNA matches TRBJ2-5 better. There are 14 residues in the CDR3. CDR1 is SGDLS, CDR2 YYNGEE, per germline. CDR3 residues: CASSVTGQKETQYF. DNA of the CDR3: TGTGCCAGCAGCGTCACGGGACAAAAAGAGACCCAGTACTTC.

This chain links TRBV4-2 with TRBJ2-7, with 8 bases fitting TRBD1. J gave up 4 bases and V 3 bases, and 8 bases lay outside the gene matches. CDR1 and CDR2 from the germline V gene are LGHNA and YNFKEQ. The CDR3 has 15 amino acids. CDR3 DNA: TGTGCCAGCAGCCACCCGGGACAGGTAGTTTACGAGCAGTACTTC. Translated, it gives CASSHPGQVVYEQYF.

This clonotype was counted at least ten times. J is TRBJ2-7 and V is TRBV10-3; 9 bases are shared with TRBD2. The germline V gene has CDR1 ENHRY and CDR2 SYGVKD. V shed 4 bases, J shed 2 bases, and the junction held 12 bases outside the gene matches. The CDR3 contains 17 residues. The DNA of the CDR3 is TGTGCCATCAGTGTAGGCTCTGCGGCTAGCGGGACCTACGAGCAGTACTTC. Translated, it gives CAISVGSAASGTYEQYF.

The chain carries TRBV29-1 and TRBJ2-1; TRBD2 matches 10 bases. This CDR3 region has 13 residues. Germline lookup yields CDR1 SQVTM and CDR2 ANQGSEA. The J segment lost 7 bases and the V segment lost 5 bases, leaving 5 bases of the junction unmatched. The CDR3 sequence: CSVKREGRNEQFF. CDR3 bases: TGCAGCGTTAAGCGGGAGGGCCGAAATGAGCAGTTCTTC.

This clonotype was seen repeatedly, ten times or more. The V gene is TRBV20-1, the J gene TRBJ2-7; tentative D call: TRBD2 (6 bases). The V end lost 1 base, the J end lost 3 bases, and 16 bases lay between the germline ends. Germline loops: CDR1 DFQATT, CDR2 SNEGSKA (reference sequence). The CDR3 runs to 15 residues. Written as DNA, the CDR3 is TGCAGTGCTAGAGGTGGGAGGACCAACTTCTACGAGCAGTACTTC. Translating gives CSARGGRTNFYEQYF.

At least ten counts were recorded for this clonotype. This rearrangement joins TRBV3-1 to TRBJ1-3, with D uncertain. Trimming pared 1 base from V and 0 bases from J, leaving 10 bases between. Looked up from germline, CDR1 is LGHDT and CDR2 is YNNKEL (reference sequence). The CDR3 sequence is 16 residues long. CDR3 in DNA: TGTGCCAGCAGCCAAGGGCGCGCAGCCTCTGGAAACACCATATATTTT. Translation gives CASSQGRAASGNTIYF.

This clonotype occurred many times. V usage is TRBV3-1 and J usage is TRBJ2-1; 8 bases fit TRBD2. Unmatched junction bases numbered 11, after V lost 4 bases and J lost 15 bases. Germline loops: CDR1 LGHDT, CDR2 YNNKEL (reference sequence). The CDR3 covers 13 residues. CDR3: CASSPRVLAARFF. For the CDR3, the DNA is TGTGCCAGCAGCCCCCGCGTACTAGCGGCTAGGTTCTTC.

This clonotype turned up a few times. The chain combines TRBV5-5 with TRBJ2-3; TRBD1 matches at 7 bases. The CDR3 length is 15 residues. V gave up 5 bases and J gave up 0 bases; unmatched junction bases: 6. CDR1 and CDR2 from the germline V gene are SGHKS and YYEKEE (reference sequence). CDR3: CASSFGDRSTDTQYF. The CDR3 DNA is TGTGCCAGCAGTTTTGGGGACAGAAGCACAGATACGCAGTATTTT.

This clonotype was recorded only once. A clone one base away is much larger, so this may be a read error. J is TRBJ2-1 and V is TRBV20-1; D unclear. Deletions cut 4 bases from V and 5 bases from J, with 3 bases between. The CDR3 has 10 amino acids. Germline lookup yields CDR1 DFQATT and CDR2 SNEGSKA (reference sequence). The CDR3 here is CSATDNEQFF. CDR3 DNA sequence: TGCAGTGCTACTGACAATGAGCAGTTCTTC.

This chain connects TRBV28 to TRBJ1-5, with TRBD1 identical over 8 bases. This CDR3 is 15 amino acids long. Per the germline V gene, CDR1 is MDHEN and CDR2 is SYDVKM. V was clipped by 6 bases and J by 2 bases; unmatched bases: 6. The CDR3 here is CASSYRGGGNQPQHF. The CDR3 DNA sequence: TGTGCCAGCAGCTACAGGGGGGGGGGCAATCAGCCCCAGCATTTT.

This clonotype was counted between two and nine times. CDR3 sequence: CASSSNLGGNTIYF. In nucleotides, the CDR3 is TGTGCCAGCAGCTCCAACCTGGGTGGAAACACCATATATTTT. The rearrangement links TRBV7-6 to TRBJ1-3; D uncertain. Looked up from germline, CDR1 is SGHVS and CDR2 is FNYEAQ. The V gene lost 4 bases and the J gene lost 3 bases, with 10 bases spanning the gap. The CDR3 consists of 14 residues.

This clonotype was seen many times. The chain links TRBV28 to TRBJ2-1; the D call may be TRBD1 or TRBD2 (5 bases each). From germline, CDR1 is MDHEN and CDR2 SYDVKM. The CDR3 extends over 15 amino acids. The V end lost 6 bases, the J end lost 0 bases, and 12 bases lay between the germline ends. CDR3: CASRDPGLSYNEQFF. Written as DNA, the CDR3 is TGTGCCAGCAGGGACCCGGGGCTCTCCTACAATGAGCAGTTCTTC. The whole variable domain, filled in from reference TRBV28 and TRBJ2-1, reads DVKVTQSSRYLVKRTGEKVFLECVQDMDHENMFWYRQDPGLGLRLIYFSYDVKMKEKGDIPEGYSVSREKKERFSLILESASTNQTSMYLCASRDPGLSYNEQFFGPGTRLTVL.

This clonotype was counted ten times or more. The rearrangement links TRBV20-1 to TRBJ2-7; 10 nucleotides line up with TRBD2. Trimming took 5 bases from V and 5 from J; bases not matched to a gene: 6. Germline-derived CDR1 and CDR2 are DFQATT and SNEGSKA (reference sequence). CDR3 length: 13 residues. CDR3 DNA sequence: TGCAGTGCTTTTAAGACTAGCGGGCACGAGCAGTACTTC. Encoded protein: CSAFKTSGHEQYF.

Ten or more counts support this clonotype. The CDR3 sequence is CASSKGDSNTGELFF. The CDR3 nucleotides are TGCGCCAGCAGCAAGGGAGACTCGAACACCGGGGAGCTGTTTTTT. The V and J genes are TRBV5-1 and TRBJ2-2; possibly TRBD2 for D (5 bases). CDR3 size: 15 residues. CDR1 SGHRS and CDR2 YFSETQ come from the germline V gene. Trimming left V 4 bases short and J 0 bases short, with 10 bases between.

This clonotype has just a few counts. The chain combines TRBV25-1 with TRBJ2-7; possible D gene TRBD2, 6 bases. CDR1 and CDR2 (germline): MGHDK, SYGVNS. V lost 4 bases and J 6 bases, leaving 13 bases between the germline ends. The CDR3 runs 13 residues. The CDR3 DNA reads as TGTGCCAGCAGTGCCTTGGGAGCGGGCGAGCAGTACTTC. Translating it yields CASSALGAGEQYF.

This clonotype was seen at least ten times. The V gene is TRBV2, the J gene TRBJ2-2; 7 nucleotides align to TRBD1. The germline V gene encodes CDR1 SNHLY and CDR2 FYNNEI. The CDR3 length is 14 residues. The trim removed 5 bases at V and 1 base at J, leaving 1 base unmatched. CDR3 region: CASSRQGNTGELFF. The CDR3 DNA is TGTGCCAGCAGTCGACAGGGGAACACCGGGGAGCTGTTTTTT.

J is TRBJ2-1 and V is TRBV19, with D perhaps TRBD1 or TRBD2 (5 bases each). Trimming removed 3 bases at V and 6 bases at J, with 9 bases between. The CDR3 is made up of 13 amino acids. The V gene's germline CDR1 is LNHDA and CDR2 SQIVND (reference sequence). The CDR3 sequence is CASSMRGLNEQFF. CDR3 DNA sequence: TGTGCCAGTAGTATGAGGGGCCTCAATGAGCAGTTCTTC.

This clonotype was picked up many times. The chain couples TRBV28 to TRBJ1-1, with D unclear. Germline CDR1 is MDHEN and CDR2 is SYDVKM. V was clipped by 5 bases and J by 11 bases, with 18 bases between them. There are 13 residues in the CDR3. For the CDR3, the DNA is TGTGCCAGCAGTCTATTAAACGAGGGTGACGCTTTCTTT. Translated, it gives CASSLLNEGDAFF.

There are many counts of this clonotype. The chain uses TRBV9 and TRBJ2-1; 7 bases agree with TRBD1. The CDR3 consists of 15 residues. Germline-derived CDR1 and CDR2 are SGDLS and YYNGEE. V was pared by 4 bases and J by 0 bases, with 4 bases of the junction left unmatched. The CDR3 spells CASSPWTGSYNEQFF. In DNA, the CDR3 is TGTGCCAGCAGCCCATGGACAGGCTCCTACAATGAGCAGTTCTTC.

In its sample, this clonotype was seen many times. V gene TRBV5-1 combines with J gene TRBJ1-5; no clear D gene. Per germline, CDR1 SGHRS and CDR2 YFSETQ. The CDR3 contains 14 residues. The ends were cut back, 0 bases at V and 2 bases at J, with 6 bases in the middle. The CDR3 loop reads CASSLDPGNQPQHF. In nucleotides, the CDR3 is TGCGCCAGCAGCTTGGATCCAGGCAATCAGCCCCAGCATTTT.

V is TRBV7-2 and J is TRBJ1-5; D possibly corresponds to TRBD1 (5 bases). Germline CDR1 is SGHTA and CDR2 is FQGNSA. The CDR3 runs to 15 residues. V lost 3 bases and J lost 6, with 15 bases in between. CDR3 protein: CASSLGPAGRQPQHF. As DNA, the CDR3 is TGTGCCAGCAGCTTGGGCCCCGCAGGGCGTCAGCCCCAGCATTTT.

A remark on this clonotype: Just one base apart from a much larger clone, this may be a read error. The genes are TRBV20-1 and TRBJ1-1; D is undetermined. Germline V gives CDR1 DFQATT, CDR2 SNEGSKA (reference sequence). Trimming left V 6 bases short and J 8 bases short, with 22 bases between. The CDR3 is made up of 14 amino acids. CDR3 nucleotides: TGCAGTGCCCCTGGGCCGTTTGGGGAGCCCGAAGCTTTCTTT. Its protein is CSAPGPFGEPEAFF.

A word on this clonotype: A much larger clonotype is one base distant, so this may be a read error. The chain recombines TRBV5-1 with TRBJ2-2; 7 nucleotides line up with TRBD2. The V gene's germline CDR1 is SGHRS and CDR2 YFSETQ. This CDR3 has 15 amino acids. With V trimmed by 0 bases and J by 6 bases, 5 bases remained unmatched. CDR3 residues: CASSLAGGSPGELFF. The CDR3 bases are TGCGCCAGCAGCTTGGCTGGCGGGAGCCCCGGGGAGCTGTTTTTT.

This clonotype was seen ten or more times. This chain uses TRBV20-1 with TRBJ1-6; D is unresolved. Germline lookup yields CDR1 DFQATT and CDR2 SNEGSKA (reference sequence). This CDR3 contains 15 residues. Trimming removed 0 bases from V and 6 bases from J, with 12 bases in between. CDR3 sequence reads: CSARDGRAGNSPLHF. CDR3 in DNA: TGCAGTGCTAGAGATGGGAGGGCTGGTAATTCACCCCTCCACTTT.